This TCR beta chain was captured in a study of shared clonotypes between healthy human individuals. Germline V gives CDR1 GTSNPN, CDR2 SVGIG (reference sequence). Trimming pared 2 bases from V and 5 bases from J, leaving 7 bases between. This CDR3 has 12 amino acids. Researchers reported that CD8 memory united CD45RO+ cells with CCR7-negative CD45RA+ TemRA cells. Data came from immunoSEQ multiplex PCR; TCRdb stores just in-frame clones and leaves some out. The sample has 400,000 or so clones; 96% are singletons. This sequence was found in a man aged 30 to 39 in good health. The V call is TRBV30, the J call TRBJ2-1, with D perhaps matching TRBD2 (5 bases). Sequencing was performed on memory CD8+ T cells sorted from blood. As for subset: CD45RO+ cells pooled with CCR7-negative TemRA cells. CDR3 DNA: TGTGCCTGGAGTCTCGGGGACAATGAGCAGTTCTTC. This codes for CAWSLGDNEQFF.